One and the same sample provided the 13 T cell receptor beta chains below, sequenced in a study of T cells after yellow fever vaccination. From the 5' RACE reads, TCRdb called clonotypes with MiXCR, one entry per CDR3 protein. Among 400,000 to 450,000 distinct CDR3 sequences listed, 18% were seen once. The specimen comprised PBMCs, sampled before the yellow fever booster vaccination. The receptors stem from a man between 18 and 29 years old who received the YFV17D yellow fever vaccine.

This clonotype came up many times. A read error may account for a junction end that differs from germline. The rearrangement joins TRBV5-1 to TRBJ2-1; TRBD2 aligns across 10 bases. There are 15 residues in the CDR3. From germline, CDR1 is SGHRS and CDR2 YFSETQ. The CDR3 nucleotides are TGTGCCAGCAGCTTAGGACTAGCGGCATACAATGAGCAGTTCTTC. It codes for CASSLGLAAYNEQFF. The full variable domain, in which reference TRBV5-1 and TRBJ2-1 provide the parts outside the CDR3, is KAGVTQTPRYLIKTRGQQVTLSCSPISGHRSVSWYQQTPGQGLQFLFEYFSETQRNKGNFPGRFSGRQFSNSRSEMNVSTLELGDSALYLCASSLGLAAYNEQFFGPGTRLTVL.

This clonotype was picked up a small number of times. The chain uses TRBV20-1 and TRBJ1-5, with D unresolved. V lost 4 bases, J lost 2 bases, and 12 bases lay in between. This CDR3 has 14 amino acids. Germline V gene sequence: CDR1 DFQATT, CDR2 SNEGSKA (reference sequence). CDR3: CSAILLGGNQPQHF. CDR3 sequence (DNA): TGCAGTGCTATTTTACTCGGTGGCAATCAGCCCCAGCATTTT.

This clonotype has a handful of counts. V usage is TRBV6-6 and J usage is TRBJ1-5, with D uncertain. Trimming pared 2 bases from V and 6 bases from J, leaving 8 bases between. Germline-derived CDR1 and CDR2 are MNHNY and SVGAGI (reference sequence). The CDR3 runs to 13 residues. DNA for the CDR3: TGTGCCAGCAGTTACGGAAGTTCTCAGCCCCAGCATTTT. Encoded protein: CASSYGSSQPQHF.

This clonotype was observed a few times. The rearrangement links TRBV28 to TRBJ1-2; no clear D. V dropped 6 bases and J dropped 6 bases, with 26 bases sitting between them. The length of the CDR3 is 17 residues. CDR1 and CDR2 from the germline V gene are MDHEN and SYDVKM. CDR3 sequence (DNA): TGTGCCAGCAGCCCTGGTCAGGTTGGCCGGGTTGTTGATGGCTACACCTTC. Protein product: CASSPGQVGRVVDGYTF.

The V and J genes are TRBV7-2 and TRBJ2-1; TRBD1 agrees at 8 bases. The length of the CDR3 is 14 residues. V lost 5 bases and J lost 7; bases outside the gene matches: 7. Per the germline V gene, CDR1 is SGHTA and CDR2 is FQGNSA. The CDR3 is CASSRGQGANEQFF. CDR3 sequence (DNA): TGTGCCAGCAGCCGAGGACAGGGTGCAAATGAGCAGTTCTTC.

The chain uses TRBV12-3 or TRBV12-4 and TRBJ1-1, with a tentative D call TRBD1 (5 bases). The CDR3 consists of 13 residues. V dropped 4 bases and J dropped 11 bases, with 17 bases sitting between them. DNA for the CDR3: TGTGCCAGCAGTTCTTGGGGGGTCCCTCGGGCTTTCTTT. It translates to CASSSWGVPRAFF.

V gene TRBV29-1 combines with J gene TRBJ1-1; D not resolved. V was shortened by 7 bases and J by 4 bases, with 22 bases between the two germline ends. Germline V CDR1 and CDR2: SQVTM, ANQGSEA. CDR3 size: 15 residues. CDR3 protein: CSGIEAGNGVTEAFF. The CDR3 DNA sequence: TGCAGCGGAATTGAAGCGGGTAATGGGGTCACTGAAGCTTTCTTT.

The chain joins TRBV5-5 to TRBJ2-3; D is perhaps TRBD1 or TRBD2 (5 bases each). CDR1 SGHKS and CDR2 YYEKEE come from the germline V gene (reference sequence). The V end lost 6 bases, the J end lost 6 bases, and 14 bases lay between the germline ends. The CDR3 contains 13 residues. CDR3 coding DNA: TGTGCCAGCACTAGGGGCGGGTTGGATACGCAGTATTTT. This encodes CASTRGGLDTQYF.

This chain joins TRBV9 and TRBJ2-2, with 14 nucleotides matching TRBD2. The ends lost 6 bases at V and 4 bases at J; junction bases unmatched: 11. Germline values: CDR1 SGDLS, CDR2 YYNGEE. The CDR3 runs to 18 residues. The CDR3 loop reads CASTRGLAGGRGTGELFF. The CDR3 region has the DNA TGTGCCAGCACCCGAGGACTAGCGGGGGGCCGGGGCACCGGGGAGCTGTTTTTT.

The chain links TRBV7-9 to TRBJ2-3, with a tentative D call TRBD2 (5 bases). Trimming removed 4 bases from V and 0 bases from J, with 17 bases in between. Germline values: CDR1 SEHNR, CDR2 FQNEAQ (reference sequence). The CDR3 is 17 amino acids. In DNA form, the CDR3 reads TGTGCCAGCAGCTCGGTAGGCTCCCGGGATAGCACAGATACGCAGTATTTT. It specifies CASSSVGSRDSTDTQYF.

This chain joins TRBV4-3 and TRBJ2-3, with TRBD2 matching over 10 bases. J lost 4 bases, V lost 3 bases, and 13 bases had no gene match. The CDR3 sequence is 18 residues long. Germline CDR1 LGHNA, CDR2 YSLEER. CDR3 nucleotides: TGCGCCAGCAGCCAGACCCCCCCTAGCGGGGGAGTCCCAGATACGCAGTATTTT. Its translation is CASSQTPPSGGVPDTQYF.

The CDR3 reads CATSRGLAGDNEQFF. The CDR3 region has the DNA TGTGCCACCAGCAGGGGACTAGCGGGGGACAATGAGCAGTTCTTC. This chain links TRBV15 with TRBJ2-1; 14 bases fit TRBD2. J was trimmed by 5 bases and V by 3 bases; bases with no gene match: 0. The CDR3 runs 15 residues. The germline V gene encodes CDR1 LNHNV and CDR2 YYDKDF (reference sequence). The variable domain in full, completed from reference TRBV15 and TRBJ2-1, reads DAMVIQNPRYQVTQFGKPVTLSCSQTLNHNVMYWYQQKSSQAPKLLFHYYDKDFNNEADTPDNFQSRRPNTSFCFLDIRSPGLGDTAMYLCATSRGLAGDNEQFFGPGTRLTVL.

This clonotype was counted a few times. The chain is built from TRBV20-1 and TRBJ1-2; the D is unclear. Germline V gene lookup returns CDR1 DFQATT and CDR2 SNEGSKA (reference sequence). The CDR3 totals 10 residues. V lost 3 bases and J 8 bases, leaving 7 bases between the germline ends. The CDR3 region is CSASSDGYTF. In DNA form, the CDR3 reads TGCAGTGCTAGTAGTGACGGCTACACCTTC.